This T cell receptor (beta chain) originates from a study of long-term antiretroviral therapy in people with HIV. As concerns this clone: The antigen is not known.

General study points: Spans of CDR3 length were tighter for HIV repertoires than for controls. Specimen acquisition occurred between the mid-2000s and the late 2010s, potentially under older ART regimens.

With survey level as its setting, the immunoSEQ assay was v3.0. Using immunoSEQ multiplex PCR, the repertoire was profiled, and TCRdb retains in-frame clones only, with some absent. The repertoire holds 25,000 to 30,000 clones, with approximately 90% as singletons. CDR1 and CDR2 (germline): MNHNS, SASEGT. This CDR3 is 19 amino acids long. The J segment lost 7 bases and the V segment lost 3 bases, leaving 17 bases of the junction unmatched. This material consisted of unsorted PBMCs, taken 1.8 years after starting antiretroviral therapy. V and J are TRBV6-1 and TRBJ1-6, with TRBD1 identical over 8 bases. The source of this sequence is a woman aged 18 to 35 with HIV. CDR3 DNA: TGTGCCAGCAGTGACCTGGGTGGAGTAAGGGACAGGTTCAATTCACCCCTCCACTTT. Residues: CASSDLGGVRDRFNSPLHF.